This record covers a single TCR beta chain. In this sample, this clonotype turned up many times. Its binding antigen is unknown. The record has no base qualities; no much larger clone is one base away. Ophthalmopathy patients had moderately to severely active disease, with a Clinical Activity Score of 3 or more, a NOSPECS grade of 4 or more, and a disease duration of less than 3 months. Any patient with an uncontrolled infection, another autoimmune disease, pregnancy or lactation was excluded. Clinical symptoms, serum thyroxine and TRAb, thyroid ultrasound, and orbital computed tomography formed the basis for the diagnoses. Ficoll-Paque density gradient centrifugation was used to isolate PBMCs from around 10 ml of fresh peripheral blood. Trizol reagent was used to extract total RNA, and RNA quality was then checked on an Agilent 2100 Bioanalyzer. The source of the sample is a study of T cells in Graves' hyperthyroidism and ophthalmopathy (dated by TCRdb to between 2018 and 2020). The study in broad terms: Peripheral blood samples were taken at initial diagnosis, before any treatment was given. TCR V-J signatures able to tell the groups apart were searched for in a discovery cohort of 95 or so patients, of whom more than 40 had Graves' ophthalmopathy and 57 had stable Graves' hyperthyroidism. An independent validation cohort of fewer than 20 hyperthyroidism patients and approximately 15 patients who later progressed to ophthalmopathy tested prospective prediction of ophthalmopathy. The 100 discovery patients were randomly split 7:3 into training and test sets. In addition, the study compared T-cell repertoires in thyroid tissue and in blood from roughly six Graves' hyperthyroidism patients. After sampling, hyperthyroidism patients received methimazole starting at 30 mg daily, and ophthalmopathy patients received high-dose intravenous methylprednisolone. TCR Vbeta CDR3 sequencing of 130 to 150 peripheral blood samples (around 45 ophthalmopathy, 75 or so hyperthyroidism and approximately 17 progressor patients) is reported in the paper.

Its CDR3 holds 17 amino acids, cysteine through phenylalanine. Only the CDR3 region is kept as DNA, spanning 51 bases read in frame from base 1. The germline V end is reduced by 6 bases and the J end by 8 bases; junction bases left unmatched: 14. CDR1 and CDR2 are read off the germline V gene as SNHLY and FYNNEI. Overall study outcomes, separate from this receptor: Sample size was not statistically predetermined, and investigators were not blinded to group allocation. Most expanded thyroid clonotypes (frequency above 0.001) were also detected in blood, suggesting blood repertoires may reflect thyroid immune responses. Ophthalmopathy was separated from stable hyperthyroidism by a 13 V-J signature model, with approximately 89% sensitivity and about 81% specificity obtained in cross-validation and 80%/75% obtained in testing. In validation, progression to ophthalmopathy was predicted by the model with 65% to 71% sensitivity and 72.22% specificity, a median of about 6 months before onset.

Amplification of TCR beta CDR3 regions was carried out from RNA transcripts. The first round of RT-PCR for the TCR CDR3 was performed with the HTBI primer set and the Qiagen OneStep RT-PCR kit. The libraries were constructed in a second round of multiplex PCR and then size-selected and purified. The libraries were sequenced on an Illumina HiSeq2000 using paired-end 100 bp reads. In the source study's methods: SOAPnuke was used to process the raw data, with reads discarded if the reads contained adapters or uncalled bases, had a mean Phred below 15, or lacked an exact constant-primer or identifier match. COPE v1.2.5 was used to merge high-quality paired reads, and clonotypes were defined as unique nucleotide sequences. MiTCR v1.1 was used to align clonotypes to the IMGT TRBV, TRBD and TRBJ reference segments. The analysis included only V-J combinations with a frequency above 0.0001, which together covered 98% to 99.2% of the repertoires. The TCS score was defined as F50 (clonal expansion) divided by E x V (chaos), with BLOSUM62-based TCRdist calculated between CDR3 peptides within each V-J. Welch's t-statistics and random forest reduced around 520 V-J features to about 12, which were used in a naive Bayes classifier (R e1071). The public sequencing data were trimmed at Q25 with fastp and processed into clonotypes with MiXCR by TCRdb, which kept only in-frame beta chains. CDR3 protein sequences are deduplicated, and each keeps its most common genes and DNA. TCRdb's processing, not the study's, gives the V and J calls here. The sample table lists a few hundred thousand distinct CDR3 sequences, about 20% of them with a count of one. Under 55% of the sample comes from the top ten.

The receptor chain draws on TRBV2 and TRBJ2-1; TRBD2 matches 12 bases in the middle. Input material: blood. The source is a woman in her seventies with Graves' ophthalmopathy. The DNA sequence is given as TGTGCCAGCAGAGCCGGCCTAGCGGGAGGGCCACGATATGAGCAGTTCTTC. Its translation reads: CASRAGLAGGPRYEQFF. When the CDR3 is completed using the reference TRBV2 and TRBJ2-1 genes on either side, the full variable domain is EPEVTQTPSHQVTQMGQEVILRCVPISNHLYFYWYRQILGQKVEFLVSFYNNEISEKSEIFDDQFSVERPDGSNFTLKIRSTKLEDSAMYFCASRAGLAGGPRYEQFFGPGTRLTVL.